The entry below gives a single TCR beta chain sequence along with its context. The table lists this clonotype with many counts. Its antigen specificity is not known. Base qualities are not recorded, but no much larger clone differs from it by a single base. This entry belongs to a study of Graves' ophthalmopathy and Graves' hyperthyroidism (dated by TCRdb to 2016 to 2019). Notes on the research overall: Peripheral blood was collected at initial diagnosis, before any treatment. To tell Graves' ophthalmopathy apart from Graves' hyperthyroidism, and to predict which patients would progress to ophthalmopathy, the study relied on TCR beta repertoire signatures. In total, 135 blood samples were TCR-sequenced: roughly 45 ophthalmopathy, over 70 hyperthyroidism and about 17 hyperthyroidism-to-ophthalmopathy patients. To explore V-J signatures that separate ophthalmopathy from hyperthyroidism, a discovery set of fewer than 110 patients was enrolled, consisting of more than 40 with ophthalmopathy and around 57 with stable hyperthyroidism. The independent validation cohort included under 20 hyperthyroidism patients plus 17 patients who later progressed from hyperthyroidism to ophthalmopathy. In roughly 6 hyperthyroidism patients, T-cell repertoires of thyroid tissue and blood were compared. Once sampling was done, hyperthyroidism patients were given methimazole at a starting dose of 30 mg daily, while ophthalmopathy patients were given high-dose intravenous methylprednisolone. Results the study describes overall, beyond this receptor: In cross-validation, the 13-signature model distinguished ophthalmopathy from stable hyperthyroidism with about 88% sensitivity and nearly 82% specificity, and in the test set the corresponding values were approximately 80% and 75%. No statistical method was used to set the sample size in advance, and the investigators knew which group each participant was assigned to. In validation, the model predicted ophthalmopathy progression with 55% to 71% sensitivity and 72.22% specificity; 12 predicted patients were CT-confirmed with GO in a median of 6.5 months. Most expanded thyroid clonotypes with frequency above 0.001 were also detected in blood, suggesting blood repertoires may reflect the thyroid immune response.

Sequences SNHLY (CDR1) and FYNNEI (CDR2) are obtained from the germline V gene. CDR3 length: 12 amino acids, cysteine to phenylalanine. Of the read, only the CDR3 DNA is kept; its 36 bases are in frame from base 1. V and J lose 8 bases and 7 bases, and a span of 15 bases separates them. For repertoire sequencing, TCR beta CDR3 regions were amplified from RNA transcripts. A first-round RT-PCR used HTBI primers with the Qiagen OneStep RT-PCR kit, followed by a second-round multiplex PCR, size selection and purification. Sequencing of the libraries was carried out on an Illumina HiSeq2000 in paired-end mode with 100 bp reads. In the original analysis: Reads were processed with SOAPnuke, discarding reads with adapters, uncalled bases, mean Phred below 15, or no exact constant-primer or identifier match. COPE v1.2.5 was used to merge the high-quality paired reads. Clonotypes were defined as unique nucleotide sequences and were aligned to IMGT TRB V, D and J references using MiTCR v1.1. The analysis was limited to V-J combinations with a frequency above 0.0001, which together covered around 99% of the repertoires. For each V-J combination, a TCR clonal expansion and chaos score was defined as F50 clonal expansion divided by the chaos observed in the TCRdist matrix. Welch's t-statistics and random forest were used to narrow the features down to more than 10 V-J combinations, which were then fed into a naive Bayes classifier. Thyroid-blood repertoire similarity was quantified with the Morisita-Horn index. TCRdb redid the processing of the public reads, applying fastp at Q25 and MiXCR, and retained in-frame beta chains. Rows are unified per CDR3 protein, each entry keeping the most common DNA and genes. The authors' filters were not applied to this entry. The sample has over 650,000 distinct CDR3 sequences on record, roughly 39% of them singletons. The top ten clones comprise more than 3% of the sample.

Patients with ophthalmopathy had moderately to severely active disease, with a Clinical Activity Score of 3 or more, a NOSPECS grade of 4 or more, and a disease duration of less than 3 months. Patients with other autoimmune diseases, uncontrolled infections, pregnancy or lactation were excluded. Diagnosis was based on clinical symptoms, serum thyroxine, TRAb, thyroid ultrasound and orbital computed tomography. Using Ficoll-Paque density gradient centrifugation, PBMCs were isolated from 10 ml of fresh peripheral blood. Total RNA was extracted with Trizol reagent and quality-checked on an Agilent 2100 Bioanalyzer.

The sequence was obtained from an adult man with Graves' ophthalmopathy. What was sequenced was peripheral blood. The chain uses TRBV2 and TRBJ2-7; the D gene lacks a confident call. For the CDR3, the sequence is CASFQTPREQYF. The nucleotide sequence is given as TGTGCCAGCTTTCAGACCCCGCGGGAGCAGTACTTC. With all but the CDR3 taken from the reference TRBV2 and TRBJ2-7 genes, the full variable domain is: EPEVTQTPSHQVTQMGQEVILRCVPISNHLYFYWYRQILGQKVEFLVSFYNNEISEKSEIFDDQFSVERPDGSNFTLKIRSTKLEDSAMYFCASFQTPREQYFGPGTRLTVT.